A single sample is the source of the 12 T cell receptor beta chains below, sequenced in a study of cytomegalovirus exposure and HLA in healthy donors. The PCR contained 60 Vbeta and 13 Jbeta primers. The repertoire was sequenced with immunoSEQ multiplex PCR; TCRdb's copy has only in-frame clones and lacks some. The data contain some 100,000 clones, about 75% of them singletons. Sequencing was carried out using PBMCs. These receptors were taken from a young woman in good health and CMV-seropositive.

CDR3 bases: TGTGCCAGTCTAGGGGGCGCCTCATCTGGCTACACCTTC. Translated, it gives CASLGGASSGYTF. The V and J genes are TRBV9 and TRBJ1-2, with 7 bases that match TRBD1. The trim removed 8 bases at V and 7 bases at J, leaving 11 bases unmatched. Looked up from germline, CDR1 is SGDLS and CDR2 is YYNGEE. This CDR3 contains 13 residues.

The chain links TRBV7-2 to TRBJ1-4; a weak D match, TRBD1 (5 bases). Between the trimmed V and J ends, which lost 2 bases and 0 bases, there was a span of 7 bases. The CDR3 loop spans 15 amino acids. Germline assignment: CDR1 SGHTA and CDR2 FQGNSA. Here the CDR3 DNA reads TGTGCCAGCAGCTTATGGGGGGCAACTAATGAAAAACTGTTTTTT. Amino acids: CASSLWGATNEKLFF.

This clone has a handful of counts. The rearrangement joins TRBV10-3 to TRBJ2-1; TRBD2 matches 7 bases. V shed 0 bases and J 10 bases; nucleotides not matched to a gene: 3. CDR3 length: 13 amino acids. Per germline, CDR1 ENHRY and CDR2 SYGVKD. The CDR3 DNA follows: TGTGCCATCAGTGAGTCGAGGGGAGGGGAGCAGTTCTTC. Translation gives CAISESRGGEQFF.

J is TRBJ2-5 and V is TRBV5-6, with 9 bases identical to TRBD2. The assigned J gene may be wrong: the sequence end matches TRBJ2-7 better. Germline CDR1 reads SGHDT; CDR2 reads YYEEEE. The CDR3 has 16 amino acids. CDR3 region: CASSFAPRREGHEQYF. CDR3 sequence (DNA): TGTGCCAGCAGCTTTGCTCCGAGGCGGGAGGGACACGAGCAGTACTTC.

The V gene is TRBV19, the J gene TRBJ2-5; 10 nucleotides align to TRBD2. The junction had 6 bases not matched to a gene; V was cut back by 6 bases and J by 2 bases. The CDR3 has 15 amino acids. Germline CDR1 reads LNHDA; CDR2 reads SQIVND (reference sequence). CDR3 nucleotide sequence: TGTGCCAGTAGCCTACTAGCGGGGTTACAAGAGACCCAGTACTTC. Translating gives CASSLLAGLQETQYF.

The CDR3 nucleotides read TGTGCCAGCAGCCAAGTGGGTAGCGAACCCACCTACGAGCAGTACTTC. Protein product: CASSQVGSEPTYEQYF. The chain links TRBV4-2 to TRBJ2-7, with D maybe TRBD2 (5 bases). CDR3 length equals 16 residues. Germline loops: CDR1 LGHNA, CDR2 YNFKEQ. V shed 1 base and J shed 2 bases, with 15 bases lying between them.

This clone showed up just a few times. The gene calls are TRBV9 and TRBJ2-2; D perhaps matches TRBD2 (7 bases). The CDR3 spans 17 residues. V lost 6 bases and J 5 bases, leaving 23 bases between the germline ends. The germline gives CDR1 SGDLS, CDR2 YYNGEE. Written as DNA, the CDR3 is TGTGCCAGCACCTCGAGGGGGAGGGTAAGGGGAACCGGGGAGCTGTTTTTT. Translation gives CASTSRGRVRGTGELFF.

The chain joins TRBV29-1 to TRBJ1-1, with 11 bases lining up with TRBD1. Unmatched junction bases numbered 9, after V lost 5 bases and J lost 7 bases. The CDR3 has 14 amino acids. In germline, CDR1 is SQVTM, CDR2 ANQGSEA. The CDR3 loop is CSVPRDRGFVEAFF. For the CDR3, the DNA is TGCAGCGTTCCCCGGGACAGGGGGTTCGTTGAAGCTTTCTTT.

A few counts support this clone. The rearrangement links TRBV5-1 to TRBJ2-1; no clear D gene. The CDR3 consists of 15 residues. Trimming shortened V by 4 bases and J by 0 bases, and 11 bases separated the two germline ends. Germline values: CDR1 SGHRS, CDR2 YFSETQ. CDR3 protein: CASSGSISSYNEQFF. CDR3 coding DNA: TGCGCCAGCAGCGGTAGCATTAGCTCCTACAATGAGCAGTTCTTC.

V and J are TRBV6-5 and TRBJ2-7, with a possible D match to TRBD1 (6 bases). Germline loops: CDR1 MNHEY, CDR2 SVGAGI. Deletions cut 6 bases from V and 2 bases from J, with 17 bases between. The CDR3 totals 15 residues. The CDR3 loop reads CASSPVRGIAYEQYF. The CDR3 nucleotides read TGTGCCAGCAGCCCCGTCAGGGGAATAGCCTACGAGCAGTACTTC.

V is TRBV6-1 and J is TRBJ2-2; D is perhaps TRBD1 (6 bases). This CDR3 is built from 14 residues. V was shortened by 4 bases and J by 4 bases, with 10 bases between the two germline ends. Germline V gives CDR1 MNHNS, CDR2 SASEGT. CDR3 amino acids: CASSGQGSTGELFF. The CDR3 bases are TGTGCCAGCAGTGGTCAGGGGTCCACCGGGGAGCTGTTTTTT.

The chain uses TRBV5-4 and TRBJ2-2; TRBD2 agrees at 10 bases. This CDR3 is 16 amino acids long. J lost 6 bases, V lost 4 bases, and 9 bases had no gene match. Looked up from germline, CDR1 is SGHNT and CDR2 is YYREEE (reference sequence). CDR3 nucleotide sequence: TGTGCCAGCAGCACCGAAGCGGGAGGGCCGTCCGGGGAGCTGTTTTTT. It specifies CASSTEAGGPSGELFF.